What follows are 23 T cell receptor beta chains derived from one specimen sequenced in a study of T cell responses to AZD1222 COVID-19 vaccine. Here immunoSEQ multiplex PCR was the method, and the copy in TCRdb shows in-frame clones only, minus some. The top ten hold 1.5% to 2% of the sample, which has 130,000 to 150,000 clones, roughly 87% seen once. The sequencing used peripheral blood, collected 28 days after the second AZD1222 dose. The source of these receptors is an adult who received the AZD1222 COVID-19 vaccine.

The chain couples TRBV7-9 to TRBJ2-1; D possibly uses TRBD1 or TRBD2 (5 bases each). Trimming stripped 0 bases from V and 8 bases from J, with 17 bases between. The CDR3 has 16 amino acids. Germline-derived CDR1 and CDR2 are SEHNR and FQNEAQ (reference sequence). CDR3 coding DNA: TGTGCCAGCAGCTTAGCCATCGGGACGCGTCGGGATGAGCAGTTCTTC. This codes for CASSLAIGTRRDEQFF.

The chain has TRBV19 and TRBJ1-1, with 7 bases identical to TRBD1. Looked up from germline, CDR1 is LNHDA and CDR2 is SQIVND (reference sequence). This CDR3 spans 15 amino acids. V gave up 7 bases and J gave up 3 bases; unmatched junction bases: 11. The CDR3 bases are TGTGCCAGTACCACAGGACAGGCTGGGTACACTGAAGCTTTCTTT. Its translation is CASTTGQAGYTEAFF. Full variable domain (missing parts from reference TRBV19 and TRBJ1-1): DGGITQSPKYLFRKEGQNVTLSCEQNLNHDAMYWYRQDPGQGLRLIYYSQIVNDFQKGDIAEGYSVSREKKESFPLTVTSAQKNPTAFYLCASTTGQAGYTEAFFGQGTRLTVV.

This rearrangement joins TRBV7-2 to TRBJ1-3, with D possibly being TRBD1 (5 bases). Trimming removed 5 bases from V and 2 bases from J, with 13 bases in between. The CDR3 runs 15 residues. Germline loops: CDR1 SGHTA, CDR2 FQGNSA. The DNA for the CDR3 is TGTGCCAGCAGCCTGGAGGGGCGAACTGGAAACACCATATATTTT. Encoded protein: CASSLEGRTGNTIYF.

CDR3 bases: TGTGCCAGCACCTGGGATTGGGAAAAACTGTTTTTT. Its protein product is CASTWDWEKLFF. The J gene is TRBJ1-4, the V gene TRBV28; D call uncertain. The CDR3 runs 12 residues. Germline V gives CDR1 MDHEN, CDR2 SYDVKM. The V gene lost 7 bases and the J gene lost 8 bases, with 11 bases spanning the gap.

The V call is TRBV2, the J call TRBJ1-3, with D unresolved. Germline V gene lookup returns CDR1 SNHLY and CDR2 FYNNEI. This CDR3 contains 13 residues. With 3 bases removed from V and 8 bases from J, the gap between germline ends came to 11 bases. This CDR3 reads CASSDRVQDTIYF. The CDR3 DNA follows: TGTGCCAGCAGTGACAGAGTCCAAGACACCATATATTTT.

The chain joins TRBV18 to TRBJ1-2, with 11 bases that match TRBD1. The CDR3 runs 15 residues. After removal of 2 bases from V and 7 bases from J, the junction contained 6 bases not matched to a gene. From germline, CDR1 is KGHSH and CDR2 LQKENI. CDR3 loop: CASSPRGQGALGYTF. CDR3 bases: TGTGCCAGCTCACCAAGAGGACAGGGGGCGCTTGGCTACACCTTC.

The chain links TRBV6-5 to TRBJ2-7, with 10 bases lining up with TRBD1. The CDR3 covers 15 residues. Germline V lookup: CDR1 MNHEY, CDR2 SVGAGI. The V segment lost 2 bases and the J segment 10 bases; nucleotides outside the gene matches: 11. CDR3 sequence: CASSYATGGSVGQYF. CDR3 DNA: TGTGCCAGCAGTTACGCGACAGGGGGCTCTGTAGGACAGTACTTC.

This sequence joins TRBV28 and TRBJ1-2; D perhaps matches TRBD1 (5 bases). The length of the CDR3 is 15 residues. Germline-derived CDR1 and CDR2 are MDHEN and SYDVKM. V lost 6 bases and J 5 bases, leaving 19 bases between the germline ends. The CDR3 DNA follows: TGTGCCAGCAGGCAGGGTCCGGGCTTGTGGTATGGCTACACCTTC. It yields the protein CASRQGPGLWYGYTF.

The chain links TRBV28 to TRBJ1-1; no firm D call. Looked up from germline, CDR1 is MDHEN and CDR2 is SYDVKM. The V and J ends lost 7 bases and 4 bases respectively, with 19 bases between them. The CDR3 is made up of 15 amino acids. The CDR3 loop is CASNYGGMVSTEAFF. The CDR3 coding sequence is TGTGCCAGCAATTATGGCGGGATGGTGAGCACTGAAGCTTTCTTT.

This clone was seen a single time. The CDR3, as DNA: TGTGCCAGCAGCGTAGGGGGCGGGATGGGCTTTCGGGAGCAGTACTTC. Translated, it gives CASSVGGGMGFREQYF. The chain is built from TRBV9 and TRBJ2-7, with D perhaps TRBD2 (6 bases). Trimming pared 0 bases from V and 7 bases from J, leaving 20 bases between. Germline V gene sequence: CDR1 SGDLS, CDR2 YYNGEE. The CDR3 has 16 residues.

The chain is built from TRBV19 and TRBJ2-4; TRBD2 matches 10 bases. The V gene end was trimmed by 3 bases and the J gene end by 0 bases; junction bases not matched to a gene: 11. There are 19 residues in the CDR3. CDR1 is LNHDA and CDR2 is SQIVND in the germline V gene (reference sequence). The CDR3 reads CASSIKGTSGTLAKNIQYF. Written as DNA, the CDR3 is TGTGCCAGTAGTATCAAGGGCACTAGCGGGACCTTAGCCAAAAACATTCAGTACTTC.

V and J are TRBV4-1 and TRBJ1-2, with 9 bases fitting TRBD1. Germline assignment: CDR1 MGHRA and CDR2 YSYEKL. This CDR3 is 15 amino acids long. The J segment lost 8 bases and the V segment lost 1 base, leaving 8 bases of the junction unmatched. CDR3 in DNA: TGCGCCAGCAGCCAAGTTCTGGACAGGGGAGGAGGCTACACCTTC. Its translation: CASSQVLDRGGGYTF.

The genes are TRBV5-1 and TRBJ1-1; tentatively, D is TRBD1 (6 bases). Between the trimmed V and J ends, which lost 1 base and 1 base, there was a span of 8 bases. The germline gives CDR1 SGHRS, CDR2 YFSETQ. This CDR3 region has 14 residues. The CDR3 DNA reads as TGCGCCAGCAGCTTGAGGGGGAGGAACACTGAAGCTTTCTTT. Its protein product is CASSLRGRNTEAFF.

The chain couples TRBV2 to TRBJ2-1; tentatively, D is TRBD1 (6 bases). Germline V gene sequence: CDR1 SNHLY, CDR2 FYNNEI. The V gene lost 6 bases and the J gene lost 14 bases, with 17 bases spanning the gap. The CDR3 spans 12 residues. The CDR3, as DNA: TGTGCCAGCAGGGCCCTTCTGTACAGGGAGTTCTTC. Amino acid sequence: CASRALLYREFF.

The gene calls are TRBV7-3 and TRBJ1-2, with a tentative D call TRBD1 (6 bases). The CDR3 is 15 residues long. CDR1 SGHTA and CDR2 FQGTGA come from the germline V gene. V gave up 4 bases and J gave up 2 bases, with 14 bases separating them. The CDR3 DNA reads TGTGCCAGCAGCTCCTACACCGGGACAAACTATGGCTACACCTTC. Protein product: CASSSYTGTNYGYTF.

The rearrangement links TRBV9 to TRBJ1-1; D not resolved. The V and J ends lost 3 bases and 8 bases respectively, with 11 bases between them. Germline lookup yields CDR1 SGDLS and CDR2 YYNGEE. This CDR3 region has 12 residues. CDR3 DNA: TGTGCCAGCAGCGGCGGTACCGTGGAAGCTTTCTTT. It specifies CASSGGTVEAFF.

The rearrangement uses TRBV20-1 and TRBJ1-1; D uncertain. Trimming took 4 bases from V and 6 from J, leaving 6 bases between them. The CDR3 is 10 residues long. CDR1 is DFQATT and CDR2 is SNEGSKA in the germline V gene (reference sequence). The DNA of the CDR3 is TGCAGTGCTATCGGGCCTGAAGCTTTCTTT. Translation: CSAIGPEAFF.

This chain uses TRBV7-2 with TRBJ2-5; D is possibly TRBD1 (5 bases). Trimming stripped 3 bases from V and 1 base from J, with 12 bases between. The germline V gene has CDR1 SGHTA and CDR2 FQGNSA. CDR3 size: 15 residues. CDR3: CASSFQGSLQETQYF. For the CDR3, the DNA is TGTGCCAGCAGCTTCCAGGGAAGCCTCCAAGAGACCCAGTACTTC.

This clone came up once. The J gene is TRBJ2-7, the V gene TRBV5-4; the D call may be TRBD1 or TRBD2 (6 bases each). Trimming took off 0 bases at V and 6 bases at J, with 19 bases between the two ends. This CDR3 comprises 16 residues. Germline V gene lookup returns CDR1 SGHNT and CDR2 YYREEE (reference sequence). The chain's CDR3 is CASSLGGASILGEQYF. CDR3 DNA: TGTGCCAGCAGCTTGGGGGGGGCGTCAATTCTGGGCGAGCAGTACTTC.

This clone appeared a single time. The chain is built from TRBV5-1 and TRBJ1-3; D perhaps matches TRBD1 (5 bases). Germline V gives CDR1 SGHRS, CDR2 YFSETQ. The CDR3 has 14 residues. V lost 4 bases and J 4 bases, leaving 12 bases between the germline ends. CDR3 loop: CASSARDLGNTIYF. The CDR3 DNA reads TGCGCCAGCAGCGCCCGGGACCTCGGAAACACCATATATTTT.

V is TRBV24-1 and J is TRBJ1-1, with 8 bases fitting TRBD1. The germline V gene encodes CDR1 KGHDR and CDR2 SFDVKD. The CDR3 contains 12 residues. V shed 12 bases, J shed 2 bases, and the junction held 4 bases outside the gene matches. CDR3: CAGGQGNTEAFF. In DNA, the CDR3 is TGTGCCGGAGGACAGGGAAACACTGAAGCTTTCTTT.

V usage is TRBV28 and J usage is TRBJ2-7; a weak D match, TRBD1 (5 bases). Trimming took 2 bases from V and 0 from J, leaving 11 bases between them. The CDR3 contains 15 residues. Germline CDR1 reads MDHEN; CDR2 reads SYDVKM. The CDR3 nucleotides are TGTGCCAGCAGTTTACTGGGGCTTAGCTCCTACGAGCAGTACTTC. It specifies CASSLLGLSSYEQYF.

The J gene is TRBJ2-4, the V gene TRBV13; D is unclear. Per germline, CDR1 PRHDT and CDR2 FYEKMQ (reference sequence). Between the trimmed V and J ends, which lost 0 bases and 4 bases, there was a span of 4 bases. The CDR3 has 13 amino acids. The CDR3 nucleotides are TGTGCCAGCAGCTTAGGGGTTAAAAACATTCAGTACTTC. Translated, it gives CASSLGVKNIQYF.